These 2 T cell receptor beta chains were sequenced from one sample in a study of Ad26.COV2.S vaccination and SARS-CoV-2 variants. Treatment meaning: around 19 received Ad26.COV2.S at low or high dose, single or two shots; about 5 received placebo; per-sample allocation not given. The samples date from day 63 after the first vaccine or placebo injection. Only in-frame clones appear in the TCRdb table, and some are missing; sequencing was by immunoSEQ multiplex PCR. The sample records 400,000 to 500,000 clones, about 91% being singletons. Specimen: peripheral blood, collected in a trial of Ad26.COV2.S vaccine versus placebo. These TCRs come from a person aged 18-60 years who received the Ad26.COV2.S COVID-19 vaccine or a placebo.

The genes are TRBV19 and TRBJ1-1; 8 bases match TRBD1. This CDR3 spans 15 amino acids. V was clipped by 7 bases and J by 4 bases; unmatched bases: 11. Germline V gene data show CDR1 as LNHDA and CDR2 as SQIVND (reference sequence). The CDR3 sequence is CASTPWQGAVTEAFF. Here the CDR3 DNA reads TGTGCCAGTACCCCGTGGCAGGGGGCAGTCACTGAAGCTTTCTTT.

CDR3 loop: CASSDPNRGGEQYF. In DNA form, the CDR3 reads TGTGCCAGCAGTGACCCGAACAGGGGGGGCGAGCAGTACTTC. This chain joins TRBV2 and TRBJ2-7, with D perhaps TRBD1 (8 bases). Germline V gives CDR1 SNHLY, CDR2 FYNNEI. The CDR3 has 14 residues. Between the trimmed V and J ends, which lost 3 bases and 6 bases, there was a span of 15 bases.